A selection of T cell receptor beta chains follows, all from one sample in a study of a mutant IDH1 vaccine in newly diagnosed glioma. Clones were sequenced by immunoSEQ multiplex PCR, and TCRdb holds only the in-frame ones, with some missing. The sample has around 66,000 clones, about 80% seen once. For these TCRs, the target antigens are not known. The sequenced sample was PBMCs, obtained from a glioma patient whose treatment included an IDH1 peptide vaccine. These receptor sequences come from a man aged 45-65 years with glioma. Both conserved end residues are part of each CDR3. The D gene is left open where the match is weak. Some rows mark clone size as missing; the rest say once, few, many or name a class of expanded clone.

j_gene	d_gene	len	abundance	v_gene	CDR3aa	CDR3nt
TRBJ1-4	NA	14	NA	TRBV19	CASRPGDTNEKLFF	TGTGCCAGTAGGCCAGGGGACACTAATGAAAAACTGTTTTTT
TRBJ2-3	TRBD2	18	NA	TRBV7-2	CASSSGLAGGYSTDTQYF	TGTGCCAGCAGCTCCGGACTAGCGGGGGGGTATAGCACAGATACGCAGTATTTT
TRBJ2-7	NA	13	NA	TRBV27	CASSNGFLYEQYF	TGTGCCAGCAGTAACGGGTTTCTCTACGAGCAGTACTTC
TRBJ2-7	TRBD1	15	NA	TRBV11-2	CASSLAYRGHYEQYF	TGTGCCAGCAGCTTAGCCTACAGGGGACACTACGAGCAGTACTTC
TRBJ2-7	NA	13	NA	TRBV19	CASSPGYSYEQYF	TGTGCCAGTAGCCCGGGATACTCCTACGAGCAGTACTTC
TRBJ1-2	TRBD1	13	NA	TRBV7-2	CASSNRDRVGYTF	TGTGCCAGCAGCAACCGGGACAGGGTCGGCTACACCTTC
TRBJ2-7	NA	15	NA	TRBV28	CASSLNRNGGGEQYF	TGTGCCAGCAGTTTAAATAGGAACGGGGGAGGCGAGCAGTACTTC
TRBJ1-2	NA	12	NA	TRBV2	CASKRYNYGYTF	TGTGCCAGCAAGCGCTATAACTATGGCTACACCTTC
TRBJ2-7	TRBD1	14	once	TRBV7-2	CASSVGQATYEQYF	TGTGCCAGCAGCGTAGGACAGGCGACCTACGAGCAGTACTTC
TRBJ2-3	NA	15	NA	TRBV7-9	CASSPGSYSTDTQYF	TGTGCCAGCAGTCCCGGGAGTTATAGCACAGATACGCAGTATTTT
TRBJ1-1	NA	15	NA	TRBV28	CASVPSTAYNTEAFF	TGTGCCAGCGTCCCCTCCACAGCCTATAACACTGAAGCTTTCTTT
TRBJ2-7	TRBD1	14	once	TRBV5-1	CASSPGDSSYEQYF	TGCGCCAGCAGTCCCGGGGACAGCTCCTACGAGCAGTACTTC
TRBJ2-7	TRBD1	17	NA	TRBV4-2	CASSPRRGQGVLYEQYF	TGTGCCAGCAGCCCAAGGAGGGGACAGGGCGTCCTCTACGAGCAGTACTTC
TRBJ1-5	NA	15	NA	TRBV27	CASSLNGVGVKPQHF	TGTGCCAGCAGTTTAAATGGTGTAGGGGTGAAGCCCCAGCATTTT
TRBJ1-3	NA	15	NA	TRBV30	CAWSQLGVTGNTIYF	TGTGCCTGGAGCCAGCTAGGGGTGACCGGAAACACCATATATTTT
TRBJ2-3	TRBD2	16	NA	TRBV7-9	CASSQLGLASTDTQYF	TGTGCCAGCAGCCAACTAGGACTAGCGAGCACAGATACGCAGTATTTT
TRBJ2-7	NA	13	NA	TRBV7-2	CASSKQGSYEQYF	TGTGCCAGCAGCAAACAGGGCTCCTACGAGCAGTACTTC
TRBJ2-2	NA	14	NA	TRBV5-1	CASSVGQNTGELFF	TGCGCCAGCAGCGTGGGACAAAACACCGGGGAGCTGTTTTTT
TRBJ2-7	TRBD2	15	NA	TRBV7-9	CASSPALQRENEQYF	TGTGCCAGCAGCCCCGCCCTACAGCGGGAGAACGAGCAGTACTTC
TRBJ2-3	NA	12	NA	TRBV18	CASSPGSDTQYF	TGTGCCAGCTCCCCAGGGTCCGATACGCAGTATTTT
TRBJ2-2	NA	12	NA	TRBV30	CAWGFSGGELFF	TGTGCCTGGGGCTTTAGCGGCGGGGAGCTGTTTTTT
TRBJ2-7	TRBD1	14	NA	TRBV4-3	CASRKGQGAYEQYF	TGCGCCAGCAGAAAGGGACAGGGGGCCTACGAGCAGTACTTC
TRBJ2-3	NA	12	once	TRBV7-9	CASSQAGDTQYF	TGTGCCAGCAGCCAGGCAGGCGATACGCAGTATTTT
TRBJ2-5	TRBD1	13	NA	TRBV9	CASSTGAEETQYF	TGTGCCAGCAGCACAGGGGCGGAAGAGACCCAGTACTTC
TRBJ1-1	NA	13	NA	TRBV11-3	CASSLSLDTEAFF	TGTGCCAGCAGCCTCAGTTTGGACACTGAAGCTTTCTTT
TRBJ1-2	NA	11	NA	TRBV2	CASSLGGSSTF	TGTGCCAGCTCCCTCGGGGGGAGCTCCACCTTC
TRBJ2-1	TRBD2	15	NA	TRBV6-1	CASKRPGLDSNEQFF	TGTGCCAGCAAACGGCCGGGACTAGATAGCAATGAGCAGTTCTTC
TRBJ2-7	TRBD2	15	NA	TRBV7-8	CASSRRTSGTYEQYF	TGTGCCAGCAGTCGGCGGACTAGCGGGACCTACGAGCAGTACTTC
TRBJ2-6	NA	15	NA	TRBV6-1	CASLPATSGANVLTF	TGTGCCAGCCTACCCGCCACCTCTGGGGCCAACGTCCTGACTTTC
TRBJ2-2	NA	14	NA	TRBV6-4	CASAAEGDTGELFF	TGTGCCAGCGCGGCTGAAGGGGACACCGGGGAGCTGTTTTTT
TRBJ1-4	NA	18	few	TRBV7-2	CASSQWPGGSQNREKLFF	TGTGCCAGCAGCCAATGGCCGGGGGGGTCTCAGAATCGTGAAAAACTGTTTTTT
TRBJ2-1	NA	15	NA	TRBV18	CASSADRPTDHEQFF	TGTGCCAGCTCAGCCGACAGGCCTACGGACCATGAGCAGTTCTTC
TRBJ2-3	NA	14	NA	TRBV5-1	CASSPVAGVDTQYF	TGCGCCAGCAGCCCGGTGGCAGGGGTTGATACGCAGTATTTT
TRBJ1-2	NA	14	NA	TRBV6-1	CASKPSGGHAGYTF	TGTGCCAGCAAGCCCTCCGGAGGGCACGCTGGCTACACCTTC
TRBJ2-3	NA	13	NA	TRBV7-9	CASSSDSGDTQYF	TGTGCCAGCAGCTCGGACAGTGGAGATACGCAGTATTTT
TRBJ1-1	NA	14	NA	TRBV7-9	CASSFAREVTEAFF	TGTGCCAGCAGCTTTGCCAGGGAGGTTACTGAAGCTTTCTTT
TRBJ2-7	NA	14	NA	TRBV7-2	CASSSRTLPYEQYF	TGTGCCAGCAGTTCTCGAACTTTACCCTACGAGCAGTACTTC
TRBJ2-7	NA	13	medium-sized	TRBV10-2	CATIGGESYEQYF	TGCGCCACCATAGGGGGAGAATCCTACGAGCAGTACTTC
TRBJ1-5	NA	14	NA	TRBV27	CASSSGRSNQPQHF	TGTGCCAGCAGCTCCGGCAGGAGCAATCAGCCCCAGCATTTT
TRBJ1-1	NA	14	NA	TRBV7-2	CASSYGGSNTEAFF	TGTGCCAGCAGCTATGGGGGAAGTAACACTGAAGCTTTCTTT
TRBJ2-7	TRBD2	13	NA	TRBV29-1	CSVVSGSSYEQYF	TGCAGCGTTGTAAGCGGGAGCTCCTACGAGCAGTACTTC
TRBJ1-5	NA	15	NA	TRBV7-2	CASSLAGGSNQPQHF	TGTGCCAGCAGCCTAGCTGGGGGGTCCAATCAGCCCCAGCATTTT
TRBJ2-2	NA	18	NA	TRBV18	CASSPGDLTGQNTGELFF	TGTGCCAGCTCACCGGGTGATTTGACAGGTCAGAACACCGGGGAGCTGTTTTTT
TRBJ1-5	NA	16	NA	TRBV1	CTSSRTGIHGNQPQHF	TGCACCAGCAGCCGAACGGGAATTCATGGCAATCAGCCCCAGCATTTT